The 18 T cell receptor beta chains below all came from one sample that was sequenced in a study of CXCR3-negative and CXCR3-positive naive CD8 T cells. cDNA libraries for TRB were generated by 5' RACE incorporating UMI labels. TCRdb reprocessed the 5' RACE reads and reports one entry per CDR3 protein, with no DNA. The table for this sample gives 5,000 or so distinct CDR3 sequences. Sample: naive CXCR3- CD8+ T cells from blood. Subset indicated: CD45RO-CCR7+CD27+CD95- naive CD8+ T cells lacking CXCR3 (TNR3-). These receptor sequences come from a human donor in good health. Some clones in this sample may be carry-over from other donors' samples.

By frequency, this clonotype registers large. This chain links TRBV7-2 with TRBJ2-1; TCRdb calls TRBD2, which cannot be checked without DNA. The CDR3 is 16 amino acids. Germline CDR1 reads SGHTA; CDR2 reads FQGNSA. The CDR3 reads CASSFLQLSSYNEQFF.

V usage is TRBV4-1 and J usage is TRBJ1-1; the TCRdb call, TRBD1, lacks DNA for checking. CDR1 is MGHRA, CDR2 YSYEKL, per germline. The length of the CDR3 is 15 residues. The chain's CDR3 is CASSHPGATNTEAFF.

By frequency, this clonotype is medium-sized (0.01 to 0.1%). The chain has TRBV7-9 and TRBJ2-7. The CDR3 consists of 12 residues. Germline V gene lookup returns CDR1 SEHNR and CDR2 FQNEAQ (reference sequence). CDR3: CASSRGPYEQYF.

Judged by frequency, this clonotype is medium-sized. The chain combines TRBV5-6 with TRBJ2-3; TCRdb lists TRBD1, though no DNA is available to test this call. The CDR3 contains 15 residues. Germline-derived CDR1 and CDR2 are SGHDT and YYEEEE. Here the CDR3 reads CASSTRQTGPDTQYF.

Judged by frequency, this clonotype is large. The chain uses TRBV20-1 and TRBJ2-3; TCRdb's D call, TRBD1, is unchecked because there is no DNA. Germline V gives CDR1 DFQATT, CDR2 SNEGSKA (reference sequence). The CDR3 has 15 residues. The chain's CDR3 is CSATDRGQRTDTQYF.

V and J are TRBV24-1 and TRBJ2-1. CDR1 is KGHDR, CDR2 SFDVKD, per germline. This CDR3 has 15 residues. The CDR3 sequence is CATSERGQPYNEQFF.

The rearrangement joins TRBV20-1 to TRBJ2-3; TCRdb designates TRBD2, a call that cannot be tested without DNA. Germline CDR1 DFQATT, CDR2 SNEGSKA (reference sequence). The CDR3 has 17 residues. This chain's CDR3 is CSARVLTRRFGTDTQYF.

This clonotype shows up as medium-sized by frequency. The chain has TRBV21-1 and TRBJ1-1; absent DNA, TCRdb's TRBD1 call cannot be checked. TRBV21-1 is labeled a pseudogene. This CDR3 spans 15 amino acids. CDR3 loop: CASSREPGMNTEAFF.

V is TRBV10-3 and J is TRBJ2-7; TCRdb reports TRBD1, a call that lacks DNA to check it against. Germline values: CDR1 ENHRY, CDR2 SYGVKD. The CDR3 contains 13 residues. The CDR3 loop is CAISEDRGYEQYF.

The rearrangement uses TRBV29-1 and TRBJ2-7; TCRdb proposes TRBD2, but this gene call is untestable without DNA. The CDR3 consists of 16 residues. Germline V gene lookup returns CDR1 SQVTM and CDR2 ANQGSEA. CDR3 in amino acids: CSANNGLAGGYYEQYF.

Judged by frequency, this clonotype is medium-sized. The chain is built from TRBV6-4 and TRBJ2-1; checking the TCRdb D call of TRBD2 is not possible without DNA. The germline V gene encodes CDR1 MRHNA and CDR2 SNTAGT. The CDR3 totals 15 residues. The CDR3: CASSITSGRGNEQFF.

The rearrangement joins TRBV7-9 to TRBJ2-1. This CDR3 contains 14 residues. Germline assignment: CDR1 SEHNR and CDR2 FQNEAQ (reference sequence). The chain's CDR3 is CASSIPTEYDEQFF.

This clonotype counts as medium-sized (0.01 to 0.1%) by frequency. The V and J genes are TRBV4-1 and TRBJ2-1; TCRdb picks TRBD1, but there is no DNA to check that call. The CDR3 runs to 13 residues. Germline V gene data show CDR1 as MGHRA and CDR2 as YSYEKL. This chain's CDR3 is CASSQGGWNEQFF.

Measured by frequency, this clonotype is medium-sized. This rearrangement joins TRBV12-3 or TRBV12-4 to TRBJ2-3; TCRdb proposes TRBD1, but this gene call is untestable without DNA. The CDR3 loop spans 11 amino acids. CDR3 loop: CASSPGDTQYF.

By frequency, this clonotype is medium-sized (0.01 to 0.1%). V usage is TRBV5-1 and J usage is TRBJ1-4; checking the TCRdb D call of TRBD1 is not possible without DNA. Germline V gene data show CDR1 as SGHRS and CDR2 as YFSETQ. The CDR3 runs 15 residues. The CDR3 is CASSPGQPTNEKLFF.

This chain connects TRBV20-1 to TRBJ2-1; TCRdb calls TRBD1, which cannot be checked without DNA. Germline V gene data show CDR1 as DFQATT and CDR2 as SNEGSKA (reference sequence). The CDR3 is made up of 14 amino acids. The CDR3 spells CSARGGQGANEQFF.

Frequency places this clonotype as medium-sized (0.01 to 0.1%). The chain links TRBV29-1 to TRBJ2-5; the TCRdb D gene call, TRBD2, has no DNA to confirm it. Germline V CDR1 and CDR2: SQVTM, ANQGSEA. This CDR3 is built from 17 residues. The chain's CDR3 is CSVLSTSGALWEETQYF.

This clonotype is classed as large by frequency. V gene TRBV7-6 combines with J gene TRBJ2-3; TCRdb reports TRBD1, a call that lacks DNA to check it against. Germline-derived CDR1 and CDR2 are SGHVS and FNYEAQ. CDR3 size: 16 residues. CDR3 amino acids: CASSFGQGAQADTQYF.